The next 15 T cell receptor beta chains were all read from a single sample in a study of identical twins. TCRdb re-analysed the 5' RACE reads in MiXCR, keeping a single row per CDR3 protein. The sample carries roughly 1.6 million distinct CDR3 sequences, more than 30% recorded once. Specimen: cord blood. These receptors were taken from a newborn girl in good health.

The V and J genes are TRBV20-1 and TRBJ2-5; D is undetermined. V was cut by 6 bases and J by 3 bases, with 14 bases left in between. Looked up from germline, CDR1 is DFQATT and CDR2 is SNEGSKA (reference sequence). This CDR3 region has 13 residues. CDR3 DNA sequence: TGCAGTGCCGAAATAGGGTGGGAAGAGACCCAGTACTTC. Its translation is CSAEIGWEETQYF.

The genes are TRBV6-6 and TRBJ2-1; the match to TRBD2 covers 7 bases. This CDR3 has 13 residues. CDR1 and CDR2 (germline): MNHNY, SVGAGI (reference sequence). Trimming took 5 bases from V and 12 from J; bases not matched to a gene: 10. The CDR3 nucleotides read TGTGCCAGCAGTCTCAGTAGCGGGCAGTCGCAGTTCTTC. Its translation: CASSLSSGQSQFF.

The count of this clonotype is one. The chain is built from TRBV10-2 and TRBJ2-4; TRBD2 agrees at 9 bases. The J call may be incorrect, as the DNA end agrees better with TRBJ2-5. Germline V gene sequence: CDR1 WSHSY, CDR2 SAAADI. This CDR3 contains 16 residues. DNA of the CDR3: TGCGCCAGCAGTGAGTCTAGCGGGAGCGGCCAAGAGACCCAGTACTTC. It is translated as CASSESSGSGQETQYF.

V is TRBV11-2 and J is TRBJ2-1, with D unresolved. The tail of the sequence fits TRBJ2-7 better, so the J call may be wrong. Per the germline V gene, CDR1 is SGHAT and CDR2 is FQNNGV. CDR3 length: 13 amino acids. The CDR3 bases are TGTGCCAGCGGGGAATGGGAATACAATGAGCAGTACTTC. Its protein product is CASGEWEYNEQYF.

This rearrangement joins TRBV25-1 to TRBJ1-1; 7 nucleotides align to TRBD1. The CDR3 has 15 residues. Germline CDR1 MGHDK, CDR2 SYGVNS. V was clipped by 3 bases and J by 5 bases; unmatched bases: 9. DNA of the CDR3: TGTGCCAGCAGTGACACCGGGACAGTCGAGACTGAAGCTTTCTTT. Translation: CASSDTGTVETEAFF.

The table lists this clonotype with many counts. V and J are TRBV5-1 and TRBJ2-1, with 8 bases aligning to TRBD2. This CDR3 has 14 amino acids. Germline V gene data show CDR1 as SGHRS and CDR2 as YFSETQ. The V and J ends lost 1 base and 3 bases, in that order; junction bases with no gene match: 0. The CDR3 sequence: CASSLTSGYNEQFF. CDR3 coding DNA: TGCGCCAGCAGCTTGACTAGCGGCTACAATGAGCAGTTCTTC.

This clonotype was detected only a few times. The V call is TRBV5-1, the J call TRBJ2-2; D assignment may be TRBD1 or TRBD2 (5 bases each). CDR1 and CDR2 (germline): SGHRS, YFSETQ. This CDR3 has 18 residues. Trimming took off 1 base at V and 5 bases at J, with 21 bases between the two ends. The CDR3 spells CASSLWWGPRGITGELFF. CDR3 sequence (DNA): TGCGCCAGCAGCTTGTGGTGGGGCCCACGAGGGATTACCGGGGAGCTGTTTTTT.

This chain uses TRBV20-1 with TRBJ2-1, with 15 nucleotides matching TRBD2. The CDR3 has 19 residues. Trimming cost V 0 bases and J 0 bases; bases outside gene matches: 6. The germline CDR1 and CDR2 sequences are DFQATT and SNEGSKA (reference sequence). In DNA, the CDR3 is TGCAGTGCTAGAGATGAGGGACTAGCGGGGGGACCCTCCTACAATGAGCAGTTCTTC. This gives the protein CSARDEGLAGGPSYNEQFF.

This chain joins TRBV9 and TRBJ2-7; 8 bases fit TRBD1. After removal of 4 bases from V and 4 bases from J, the junction contained 13 bases not matched to a gene. The CDR3 is made up of 16 amino acids. Germline V gene data show CDR1 as SGDLS and CDR2 as YYNGEE. CDR3: CASSPTTGVEIYEQYF. The CDR3 bases are TGTGCCAGCAGCCCGACGACAGGGGTCGAAATATACGAGCAGTACTTC. Combining the CDR3 with reference TRBV9 and TRBJ2-7 gives the whole variable domain DSGVTQTPKHLITATGQRVTLRCSPRSGDLSVYWYQQSLDQGLQFLIQYYNGEERAKGNILERFSAQQFPDLHSELNLSSLELGDSALYFCASSPTTGVEIYEQYFGPGTRLTVT.

This clonotype occurred a few times. This chain uses TRBV2 with TRBJ2-1, with 9 bases lining up with TRBD1. V gave up 7 bases and J gave up 4 bases; unmatched junction bases: 5. Germline CDR1 and CDR2: SNHLY and FYNNEI. CDR3 size: 14 residues. In nucleotides, the CDR3 is TGTGCCAGCATCGGGACAGGGTCGTACAATGAGCAGTTCTTC. Translation gives CASIGTGSYNEQFF. Full variable domain (missing parts from reference TRBV2 and TRBJ2-1): EPEVTQTPSHQVTQMGQEVILRCVPISNHLYFYWYRQILGQKVEFLVSFYNNEISEKSEIFDDQFSVERPDGSNFTLKIRSTKLEDSAMYFCASIGTGSYNEQFFGPGTRLTVL.

This clonotype was seen a few times. The chain employs TRBV10-2 and TRBJ1-4; D is unresolved. The germline V gene encodes CDR1 WSHSY and CDR2 SAAADI. V lost 3 bases to trimming and J lost 2 bases, with 10 bases between them. The CDR3 length is 15 residues. The CDR3 sequence: CASSDSWETNEKLFF. CDR3 nucleotide sequence: TGCGCCAGCAGTGATTCGTGGGAGACTAATGAAAAACTGTTTTTT.

This chain uses TRBV24-1 with TRBJ2-3, with TRBD2 as a possible D gene (5 bases). The germline CDR1 and CDR2 sequences are KGHDR and SFDVKD. V was cut by 4 bases and J by 3 bases, with 16 bases left in between. This CDR3 comprises 16 residues. CDR3 sequence (DNA): TGTGCCACCAGTGACCCCTCAGGAGGTGGGACAGATACGCAGTATTTT. Protein product: CATSDPSGGGTDTQYF.

V and J are TRBV6-5 and TRBJ2-1, with TRBD2 matching 15 bases. The closer fit of TRBJ2-7 to the DNA end suggests the J call may be wrong. The CDR3 has 17 residues. Germline V gene sequence: CDR1 MNHEY, CDR2 SVGAGI. The CDR3 DNA is TGTGCCAGCAGTTGGGGGACTAGCGGGGGGCCCTACAATGAGCAGTACTTC. Protein sequence: CASSWGTSGGPYNEQYF.

This clonotype came up a few times. The chain recombines TRBV28 with TRBJ2-3; 7 bases are shared with TRBD1. Germline CDR1 and CDR2: MDHEN and SYDVKM. The J segment lost 6 bases and the V segment lost 6 bases, leaving 3 bases of the junction unmatched. This CDR3 comprises 12 residues. CDR3: CASRLQGDTQYF. In DNA, the CDR3 is TGTGCCAGCAGGTTACAGGGGGATACGCAGTATTTT.

A remark on this clonotype: The conserved closing phenylalanine or tryptophan is absent in this CDR3, likely reflecting a read error. The CDR3 coding sequence is TGCGCCAGCAGCTTGGACCTAGCGGGGAAAGATACGCAGTATTAT. Its translation: CASSLDLAGKDTQYY. This chain connects TRBV5-1 to TRBJ2-3; 9 nucleotides align to TRBD2. The CDR3 runs 15 residues. The germline V gene has CDR1 SGHRS and CDR2 YFSETQ. V lost 0 bases and J lost 5; bases outside the gene matches: 4.